This T cell receptor (beta chain) was sequenced for a study of cytomegalovirus exposure and HLA in healthy donors. General study findings and limits: Rarity marked most TCR sequences, yet some public TCRs occurred in many donors. The TCR clusters that emerged in the first cohort tended, a later analysis found, to co-occur in the approximately 110 validation repertoires.

The CDR3 is made up of 16 amino acids. The germline CDR1 and CDR2 sequences are SGHRS and YFSETQ. Unmatched junction bases numbered 8, after V lost 2 bases and J lost 4 bases. The method was immunoSEQ multiplex PCR; TCRdb's version includes in-frame clones alone and lacks a portion of them. The profile shows 150,000 to 200,000 clones, about 87% of them singletons. The donors were part of the validation cohort of over a hundred subjects. That cohort was separate from the first cohort, which comprised about 730 subjects. A word on this clone: The target antigen is unknown.

The TCR sequence derives from a woman aged 25 to 39 in good health and CMV-seronegative. The chain links TRBV5-1 to TRBJ1-3, with 8 bases that match TRBD1. The sample was PBMCs. CDR3 bases: TGCGCCAGCAGCTTTGGGCCACAGGGGGTAGGAAACACCATATATTTT. It translates to CASSFGPQGVGNTIYF. Full variable domain (missing parts from reference TRBV5-1 and TRBJ1-3): KAGVTQTPRYLIKTRGQQVTLSCSPISGHRSVSWYQQTPGQGLQFLFEYFSETQRNKGNFPGRFSGRQFSNSRSEMNVSTLELGDSALYLCASSFGPQGVGNTIYFGEGSWLTVV.